This T cell receptor beta chain was identified in a study of T cell responses to AZD1222 COVID-19 vaccine. Study information: Second doses were pooled across both intervals (about 4 or about 12 weeks). Findings and limits, study-wide: Of spike-specific TCRs, nearly half reportedly target regions left unmutated in variants. Receipt of two AZD1222 doses was followed by a rise in Spike-specific TCR breadth and depth.

Per the germline V gene, CDR1 is MNHNY and CDR2 is SVGAGI (reference sequence). The CDR3 extends over 13 amino acids. V lost 4 bases to trimming and J lost 2 bases, with 6 bases between them. Concerning this clone itself: Its antigen is as yet unknown.

The assay was immunoSEQ multiplex PCR, and TCRdb's table has in-frame clones only and misses some. The data show roughly 60,000 clones, around 90% seen once. This clonotype was obtained from an adult in good health. The rearrangement uses TRBV6-6 and TRBJ1-3; D not resolved. The sample consisted of peripheral blood, taken on day 0 of AZD1222 vaccination. The CDR3 loop is CASSSGTGNTIYF. CDR3 sequence (DNA): TGTGCCAGCAGTTCGGGAACTGGAAACACCATATATTTT.